This T cell receptor (beta chain) is drawn from a study of T cells in Graves' hyperthyroidism and ophthalmopathy (dated by TCRdb to between 2018 and 2021). Regarding the research as a whole: Peripheral blood was sampled at the time of initial diagnosis, prior to any treatment. To identify distinguishing TCR V-J signatures, a discovery cohort of 90 to 100 patients was used, comprising 40 to 45 with Graves' ophthalmopathy and 57 with stable Graves' hyperthyroidism. Prospective prediction of ophthalmopathy was tested in an independent validation cohort consisting of under 20 hyperthyroidism patients and some 16 patients who later progressed to ophthalmopathy. The 75 to 100 discovery patients were randomly split 7:3 into training and test sets. The study also compared thyroid tissue and blood T-cell repertoires from more than 5 Graves' hyperthyroidism patients. Following sampling, methimazole starting at 30 mg daily was given to hyperthyroidism patients, and high-dose intravenous methylprednisolone was given to ophthalmopathy patients. The paper reports TCR Vbeta CDR3 sequencing of approximately 130 peripheral blood samples: approximately 41 ophthalmopathy, under 80 hyperthyroidism and around 17 progressor patients.

This clonotype appeared many times. Its antigen has not been determined. Base quality data are lacking; no much larger clone is found one base away. At the junction V is shortened by 5 bases and J by 5 bases; bases outside the gene matches: 8. The germline V gene (reference sequence) provides CDR1 SEHNR and CDR2 FQNEAQ. The CDR3, cysteine through phenylalanine, is 15 amino acids long. The entry retains the CDR3 DNA only, 45 bases that are in frame from base 1. Stable Graves' hyperthyroidism was defined as the absence of progression to ophthalmopathy over 18 months of follow-up. Hyperthyroidism patients were newly diagnosed, had a disease duration of under 2 months, and were aged 18 to 65 years. Any patient with an uncontrolled infection, another autoimmune disease, pregnancy or lactation was excluded. Diagnoses were based on clinical symptoms, serum thyroxine and TRAb, thyroid ultrasound and orbital computed tomography. Ficoll-Paque density gradient centrifugation was used to isolate PBMCs from about 10 ml of fresh peripheral blood. Total RNA was extracted with Trizol reagent, and quality was checked on an Agilent 2100 Bioanalyzer.

Overall study results and their limits: No statistical method was used to set the sample size in advance, and investigators knew the group allocation. A model built on a 13 V-J signature distinguished ophthalmopathy from stable hyperthyroidism, reaching approximately 89% sensitivity and around 81% specificity in cross-validation and 80%/75% in testing. Most expanded thyroid clonotypes (frequency above 0.001) were also found in blood, which suggests that blood repertoires may mirror thyroid immune responses. In validation, the model predicted progression to ophthalmopathy with approximately 69% sensitivity and approximately 74% specificity, a median of 6.5 months before onset.

TCR beta CDR3 regions were amplified from RNA transcripts. The TCR CDR3 was subjected to a first round of RT-PCR using the HTBI primer set and the Qiagen OneStep RT-PCR kit. A second multiplex PCR round built the libraries, followed by size selection and purification. Paired-end sequencing of the libraries was performed with 100 bp reads on an Illumina HiSeq2000. From the authors' description of their analysis: SOAPnuke was used to process the raw data, throwing out any read that contained adapters or uncalled bases, had a mean Phred below 15, or lacked an exact constant-primer or identifier match. High-quality paired reads were merged using COPE v1.2.5, and each unique nucleotide sequence was defined as a clonotype. MiTCR v1.1 was used to align the clonotypes against IMGT TRBV, TRBD and TRBJ reference segments. The analysis included only V-J combinations with a frequency above 0.0001, which together covered 98% to 99.2% of the repertoires. A TCS score was defined as the ratio between F50 (clonal expansion) and ExV (chaos), using BLOSUM62-based TCRdist between CDR3 peptides within each V-J. Welch's t-statistics and random forest reduced 500 to 650 V-J features to some 14, which were used in a naive Bayes classifier (R e1071). Thyroid-blood repertoire similarity was quantified with the Morisita-Horn index. TCRdb ran its own pipeline on the public reads, namely fastp trimming at Q25 and MiXCR clone calling, and kept in-frame beta chains. CDR3 protein sequences are deduplicated, and each keeps its most common genes and DNA. The V and J calls were determined by TCRdb, not by the authors. A total of about 760,000 distinct CDR3 sequences appear in this sample, just over 35% of them only once. 30% to 40% of the sample is taken by the ten largest.

The sample consisted of blood. Rearrangement joined TRBV7-9 to TRBJ2-5, and TRBD2 matches 10 of the central bases. The source of this sequence is a woman in her thirties or forties with Graves' hyperthyroidism. The CDR3 amino acid sequence is: CASSLRTSGTETQYF. The DNA is as follows: TGTGCCAGCAGCCTTAGGACTAGCGGAACGGAGACCCAGTACTTC.